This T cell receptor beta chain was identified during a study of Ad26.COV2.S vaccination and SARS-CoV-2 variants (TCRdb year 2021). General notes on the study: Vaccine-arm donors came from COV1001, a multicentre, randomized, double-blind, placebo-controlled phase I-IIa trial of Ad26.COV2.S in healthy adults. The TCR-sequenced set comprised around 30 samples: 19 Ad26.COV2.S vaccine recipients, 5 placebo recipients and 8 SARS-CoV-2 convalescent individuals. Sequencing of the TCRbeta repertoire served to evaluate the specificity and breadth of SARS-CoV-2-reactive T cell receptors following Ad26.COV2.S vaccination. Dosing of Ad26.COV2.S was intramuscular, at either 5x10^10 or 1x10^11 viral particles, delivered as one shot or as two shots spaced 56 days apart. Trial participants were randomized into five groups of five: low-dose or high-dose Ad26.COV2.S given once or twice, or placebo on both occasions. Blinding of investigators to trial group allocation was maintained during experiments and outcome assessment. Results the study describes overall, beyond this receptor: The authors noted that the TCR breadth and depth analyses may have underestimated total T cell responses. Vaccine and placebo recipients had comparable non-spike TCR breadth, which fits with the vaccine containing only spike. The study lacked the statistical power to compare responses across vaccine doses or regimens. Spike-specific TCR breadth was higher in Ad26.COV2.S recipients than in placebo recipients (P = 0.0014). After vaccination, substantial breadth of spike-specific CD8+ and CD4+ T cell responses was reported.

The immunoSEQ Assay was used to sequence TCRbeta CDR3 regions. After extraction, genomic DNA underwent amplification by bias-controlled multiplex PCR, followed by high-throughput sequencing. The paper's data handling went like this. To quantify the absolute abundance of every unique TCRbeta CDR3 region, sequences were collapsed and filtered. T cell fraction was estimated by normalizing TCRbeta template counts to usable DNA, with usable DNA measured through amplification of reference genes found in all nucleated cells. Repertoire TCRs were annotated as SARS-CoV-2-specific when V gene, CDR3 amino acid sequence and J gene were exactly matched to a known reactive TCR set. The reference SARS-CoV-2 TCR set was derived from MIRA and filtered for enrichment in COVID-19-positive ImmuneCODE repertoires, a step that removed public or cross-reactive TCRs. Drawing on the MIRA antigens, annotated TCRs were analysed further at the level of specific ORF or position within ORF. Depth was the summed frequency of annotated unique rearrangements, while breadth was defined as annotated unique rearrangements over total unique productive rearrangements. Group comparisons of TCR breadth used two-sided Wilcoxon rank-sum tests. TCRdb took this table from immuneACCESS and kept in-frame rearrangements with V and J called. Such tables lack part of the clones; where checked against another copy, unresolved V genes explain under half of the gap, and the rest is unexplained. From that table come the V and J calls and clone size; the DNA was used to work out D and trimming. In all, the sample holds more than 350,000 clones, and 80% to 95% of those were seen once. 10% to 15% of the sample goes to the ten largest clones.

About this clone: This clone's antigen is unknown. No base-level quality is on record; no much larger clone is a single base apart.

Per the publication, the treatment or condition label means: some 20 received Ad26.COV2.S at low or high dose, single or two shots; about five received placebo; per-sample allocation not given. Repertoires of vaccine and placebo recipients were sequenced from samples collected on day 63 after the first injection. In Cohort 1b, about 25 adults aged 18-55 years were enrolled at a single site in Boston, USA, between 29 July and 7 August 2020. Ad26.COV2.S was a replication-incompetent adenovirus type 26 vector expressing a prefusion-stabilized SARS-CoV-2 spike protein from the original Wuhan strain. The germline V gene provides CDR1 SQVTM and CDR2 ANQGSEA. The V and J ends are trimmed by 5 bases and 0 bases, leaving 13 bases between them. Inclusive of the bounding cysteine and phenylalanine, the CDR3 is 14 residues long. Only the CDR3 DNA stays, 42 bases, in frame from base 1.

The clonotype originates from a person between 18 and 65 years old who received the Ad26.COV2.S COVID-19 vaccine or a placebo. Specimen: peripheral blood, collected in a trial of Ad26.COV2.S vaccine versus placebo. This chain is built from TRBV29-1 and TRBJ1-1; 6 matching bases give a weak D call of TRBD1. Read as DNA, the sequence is TGCAGCGTTAGGAAGGGGGGAATGAACACTGAAGCTTTCTTT. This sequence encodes CSVRKGGMNTEAFF.